The 29 T cell receptor beta chains given below trace back to one sample, sequenced in a study of blood T cell repertoires in COVID-19. The data were produced by immunoSEQ multiplex PCR, yet TCRdb's version contains in-frame clones alone and is incomplete. The table shows approximately 230,000 clones, with around 84% occurring only once. Sequenced material: peripheral blood. All receptors come from a man aged 25-45 years with active or convalescent COVID-19.

V and J are TRBV14 and TRBJ2-2; D may be TRBD1 (6 bases). The CDR3 has 14 amino acids. Germline V gene lookup returns CDR1 SGHDN and CDR2 FVKESK. Trimming took 2 bases from V and 6 from J, leaving 10 bases between them. The CDR3 loop reads CASSQLTGAGELFF. DNA of the CDR3: TGTGCCAGCAGCCAACTGACAGGCGCCGGGGAGCTGTTTTTT.

This chain uses TRBV6-2 or TRBV6-3 with TRBJ2-7; 7 positions agree with TRBD1. This CDR3 has 16 residues. V was pared by 0 bases and J by 2 bases, with 7 bases of the junction left unmatched. Germline V gene data show CDR1 as MNHEY and CDR2 as SVGEGT. The CDR3 DNA follows: TGTGCCAGCAGTTACTCGACCAGACAGGGTCCCTACGAGCAGTACTTC. Protein: CASSYSTRQGPYEQYF.

This clone has a single count. The chain links TRBV24-1 to TRBJ2-1; maybe TRBD1 (6 bases). The CDR3 has 16 amino acids. Germline V gene data show CDR1 as KGHDR and CDR2 as SFDVKD. The germline V and J ends were trimmed by 4 bases and 0 bases, with 12 bases remaining between them. DNA of the CDR3: TGTGCCACCAGTGACCCTCAGGGGAACTCCTACAATGAGCAGTTCTTC. Amino acid sequence: CATSDPQGNSYNEQFF.

This clone came up a few times. This sequence joins TRBV5-1 and TRBJ2-7; maybe TRBD2 (6 bases). The germline V gene has CDR1 SGHRS and CDR2 YFSETQ. The CDR3 is 14 amino acids. Trimming left V 0 bases short and J 7 bases short, with 14 bases between. The CDR3 region has the DNA TGCGCCAGCAGCTTGGGGGACTGGGCCGGGGAGCAGTACTTC. Protein product: CASSLGDWAGEQYF. The full variable domain, with the rest looked up from reference TRBV5-1 and TRBJ2-7, is KAGVTQTPRYLIKTRGQQVTLSCSPISGHRSVSWYQQTPGQGLQFLFEYFSETQRNKGNFPGRFSGRQFSNSRSEMNVSTLELGDSALYLCASSLGDWAGEQYFGPGTRLTVT.

This clone has more than one count but fewer than ten. This chain uses TRBV7-9 with TRBJ2-7, with a tentative D call TRBD2 (6 bases). Germline lookup yields CDR1 SEHNR and CDR2 FQNEAQ (reference sequence). The length of the CDR3 is 12 residues. V lost 5 bases to trimming and J lost 6 bases, with 11 bases between them. The DNA of the CDR3 is TGTGCCAGCAGCCGGGCGGGGTCCGAGCAGTACTTC. This sequence encodes CASSRAGSEQYF.

The rearrangement uses TRBV19 and TRBJ2-2; D is possibly TRBD2 (5 bases). The V end was cut by 5 bases, the J end by 4 bases, with 14 bases between. Germline V CDR1 and CDR2: LNHDA, SQIVND (reference sequence). This CDR3 is built from 15 residues. CDR3 sequence: CASSGLRRGTGELFF. Here the CDR3 DNA reads TGTGCCAGTAGTGGGCTCCGTCGGGGCACCGGGGAGCTGTTTTTT.

This chain links TRBV19 with TRBJ2-7; D might be TRBD1 (6 bases). The V gene's germline CDR1 is LNHDA and CDR2 SQIVND (reference sequence). V was cut by 6 bases and J by 6 bases, with 21 bases left in between. The CDR3 is 15 residues long. This CDR3 is CASRQGPVQGGEQYF. CDR3 nucleotide sequence: TGTGCCAGTAGACAGGGTCCGGTACAGGGCGGCGAGCAGTACTTC.

This chain uses TRBV5-8 with TRBJ1-4; no clear D gene. The germline CDR1 and CDR2 sequences are SGHTS and YDEGEE. Trimming removed 4 bases at V and 8 bases at J, with 15 bases between. This CDR3 region has 14 residues. CDR3 sequence reads: CASSALFGSEKLFF. DNA of the CDR3: TGTGCCAGCAGCGCGCTATTTGGTAGCGAAAAACTGTTTTTT.

In regard to this clone: Other DNA sequences in this specimen translate into the identical CDR3. V and J are TRBV28 and TRBJ1-1, with 8 positions matching TRBD1. CDR3 length: 14 amino acids. Losses at the gene ends were 2 bases for V and 1 base for J; bases not matched to a gene: 0. Germline-derived CDR1 and CDR2 are MDHEN and SYDVKM. Here the CDR3 DNA reads TGTGCCAGCAGTTTAGGGACAGGGAACACTGAAGCTTTCTTT. Protein sequence: CASSLGTGNTEAFF.

This clone was seen a single time. The gene calls are TRBV5-1 and TRBJ1-3; D is possibly TRBD1 (6 bases). Germline-derived CDR1 and CDR2 are SGHRS and YFSETQ. The CDR3 covers 16 residues. The V gene lost 4 bases and the J gene lost 0 bases, with 14 bases spanning the gap. In DNA, the CDR3 is TGCGCCAGCAGCGCTACCACAGGGAGCTCTGGAAACACCATATATTTT. It yields the protein CASSATTGSSGNTIYF.

Details on this clone: The junction does not match germline at one end; this may be a read error. The gene calls are TRBV18 and TRBJ1-2; 10 nucleotides agree with TRBD1. This CDR3 has 16 amino acids. Germline V gene data show CDR1 as KGHSH and CDR2 as LQKENI. The CDR3 loop is CASPPGQGLGNYGYTF. The CDR3 region has the DNA TGTGCCAGCCCACCGGGACAGGGGTTGGGCAACTATGGCTACACCTTC.

This chain links TRBV28 with TRBJ1-2; D ambiguous. The CDR3 loop spans 12 amino acids. In germline, CDR1 is MDHEN, CDR2 SYDVKM. With 4 bases removed from V and 4 bases from J, the gap between germline ends came to 7 bases. CDR3 sequence reads: CASSYGVYGYTF. The CDR3 nucleotides read TGTGCCAGCAGTTACGGAGTCTATGGCTACACCTTC.

The chain carries TRBV5-6 and TRBJ1-6; D ambiguous. The CDR3 has 16 residues. Germline CDR1 and CDR2: SGHDT and YYEEEE. With 9 bases removed from V and 6 bases from J, the gap between germline ends came to 22 bases. The CDR3 loop is CANFQEDLKANSPLHF. The CDR3 nucleotides are TGTGCCAACTTCCAGGAGGATCTTAAAGCTAATTCACCCCTCCACTTT.

This clone was counted a few times. The V gene is TRBV11-2, the J gene TRBJ1-1; TRBD1 aligns across 8 bases. Germline values: CDR1 SGHAT, CDR2 FQNNGV. Germline trimming cut 5 bases from V and 2 bases from J; bases unmatched to any gene: 7. CDR3 length: 15 residues. The CDR3 loop reads CASSTDRGTNTEAFF. The CDR3 nucleotides are TGTGCCAGCAGCACCGACAGGGGAACTAACACTGAAGCTTTCTTT.

This rearrangement joins TRBV27 to TRBJ2-5, with D possibly being TRBD1 (6 bases). In germline, CDR1 is MNHEY, CDR2 SMNVEV (reference sequence). Trimming pared 2 bases from V and 5 bases from J, leaving 9 bases between. The CDR3 spans 13 residues. The CDR3 DNA is TGTGCCAGCAGTTTACTACAGGGCGAGACCCAGTACTTC. Residues: CASSLLQGETQYF.

The chain links TRBV7-9 to TRBJ2-3; no reliable D call. The CDR3 totals 14 residues. V lost 3 bases and J lost 2, with 9 bases in between. CDR1 is SEHNR and CDR2 is FQNEAQ in the germline V gene (reference sequence). The CDR3 region is CASSLSQATDTQYF. In DNA, the CDR3 is TGTGCCAGCAGCTTGTCTCAGGCCACAGATACGCAGTATTTT. The whole variable domain, filled in from reference TRBV7-9 and TRBJ2-3, reads DTGVSQNPRHKITKRGQNVTFRCDPISEHNRLYWYRQTLGQGPEFLTYFQNEAQLEKSRLLSDRFSAERPKGSFSTLEIQRTEQGDSAMYLCASSLSQATDTQYFGPGTRLTVL.

The CDR3, as DNA: TGTGCCAGCAGCGTTAGCCCGTTATCGGGGAAGACCCAGTACTTC. Its translation: CASSVSPLSGKTQYF. This rearrangement joins TRBV7-2 to TRBJ2-5, with D possibly matching TRBD2 (5 bases). Trimming stripped 5 bases from V and 6 bases from J, with 19 bases between. This CDR3 spans 15 amino acids. The V gene's germline CDR1 is SGHTA and CDR2 FQGNSA.

This chain uses TRBV12-3 or TRBV12-4 with TRBJ2-5; 10 bases are a match to TRBD2. This CDR3 is 13 amino acids long. Trimming at V came to 6 bases and at J to 3 bases, leaving 1 base not matched to a gene. The CDR3 loop is CASRLAGKETQYF. CDR3 DNA sequence: TGTGCCAGCAGACTAGCGGGGAAAGAGACCCAGTACTTC.

The chain links TRBV6-6 to TRBJ2-7, with TRBD2 matching over 9 bases. Germline CDR1 MNHNY, CDR2 SVGAGI (reference sequence). The CDR3 runs to 14 residues. V was clipped by 9 bases and J by 9 bases; unmatched bases: 15. CDR3: CASLPSGKTGRQYF. CDR3 DNA: TGTGCCAGTCTACCTAGCGGGAAAACCGGGAGGCAGTACTTC.

V gene TRBV7-2 combines with J gene TRBJ1-5; 10 positions match TRBD1. CDR1 and CDR2 (germline): SGHTA, FQGNSA. The CDR3 is 17 amino acids. The junction had 9 bases not matched to a gene; V was cut back by 4 bases and J by 3 bases. CDR3 sequence (DNA): TGTGCCAGCAGCTCTGAGGACAGGGGGGTTAACAATCAGCCCCAGCATTTT. This encodes CASSSEDRGVNNQPQHF.

V usage is TRBV28 and J usage is TRBJ1-1, with a weak D call TRBD1 (5 bases). Looked up from germline, CDR1 is MDHEN and CDR2 is SYDVKM. The V end lost 9 bases, the J end lost 1 base, and 18 bases lay between the germline ends. The CDR3 is made up of 15 amino acids. Here the CDR3 DNA reads TGTGCCAGTTGGGAGGGACGGGCCCGGAACACTGAAGCTTTCTTT. This sequence encodes CASWEGRARNTEAFF.

This clone was observed a single time. The chain is built from TRBV28 and TRBJ2-7; 7 bases are a match to TRBD2. The V gene end was trimmed by 5 bases and the J gene end by 3 bases; junction bases not matched to a gene: 13. The CDR3 contains 16 residues. Germline CDR1 and CDR2: MDHEN and SYDVKM. DNA for the CDR3: TGTGCCAGCAGTCCTAGCGGCATTCGACCGGGCTACGAGCAGTACTTC. This sequence encodes CASSPSGIRPGYEQYF.

A note on this clone: In the same sample, other DNA sequences code for this CDR3. J is TRBJ2-5 and V is TRBV28, with 10 bases matching TRBD2. This CDR3 has 13 residues. CDR1 and CDR2 (germline): MDHEN, SYDVKM. V lost 7 bases and J lost 2; bases outside the gene matches: 1. The CDR3 loop is CASKRGGQETQYF. CDR3 bases: TGTGCCAGCAAGCGGGGGGGACAAGAGACCCAGTACTTC.

J is TRBJ2-7 and V is TRBV18; weak D call: TRBD2 (6 bases). V shed 1 base and J shed 5 bases, with 9 bases lying between them. Per the germline V gene, CDR1 is KGHSH and CDR2 is LQKENI. The CDR3 spans 13 residues. As DNA, the CDR3 is TGTGCCAGCTCACCACTGGGCGGGGACGAGCAGTACTTC. Protein: CASSPLGGDEQYF.

The chain carries TRBV7-6 and TRBJ2-3; 12 nucleotides line up with TRBD1. V lost 5 bases to trimming and J lost 14 bases; unmatched junction nucleotides: 14. The CDR3 consists of 15 residues. The germline V gene has CDR1 SGHVS and CDR2 FNYEAQ. The CDR3 DNA follows: TGTGCCAGCAGCATCACTCCGGGACAGGGGGCGGCATGGTATTTT. Its translation: CASSITPGQGAAWYF.

The chain recombines TRBV30 with TRBJ1-1, with D perhaps TRBD1 (6 bases). The germline V gene encodes CDR1 GTSNPN and CDR2 SVGIG (reference sequence). The CDR3 has 14 residues. V lost 4 bases and J 1 base, leaving 13 bases between the germline ends. In DNA form, the CDR3 reads TGTGCCTGGACCCTACAGACAGGGAACACTGAAGCTTTCTTT. Amino acids: CAWTLQTGNTEAFF.

Written as DNA, the CDR3 is TGTGCCAGCAGCCCCAGAGGGCAGTACAATGAAAAACTGTTTTTT. The encoded protein is CASSPRGQYNEKLFF. The V call is TRBV3-1 (or the pseudogene TRBV3-2), the J call TRBJ1-4; no clear D. Germline assignment: CDR1 LGHDT and CDR2 YNNKEL (reference sequence). This CDR3 contains 15 residues. Trimming shortened V by 4 bases and J by 5 bases, and 14 bases separated the two germline ends.

Written as DNA, the CDR3 is TGTGCCAGCAGTTTAAGACTTCCCTACGAGCAGTACTTC. Protein product: CASSLRLPYEQYF. The V and J genes are TRBV12-3 or TRBV12-4 and TRBJ2-7; D is uncertain. Trimming pared 2 bases from V and 2 bases from J, leaving 7 bases between. This CDR3 region has 13 residues.

Of note for this clone: This CDR3 fails to terminate in the conserved phenylalanine or tryptophan, so it likely reflects a read error. It is unclear where the CDR3 begins or ends on the DNA, so no DNA is shown, and the CDR3 is as TCRdb lists it. The chain uses TRBV6-5 and TRBJ1-2; the D segment call TRBD1 is taken from the table without a DNA check. The CDR3 totals 13 residues, both ends included. Germline values: CDR1 MNHEY, CDR2 SVGAGI. The CDR3 sequence: CASSHTGQGAVSL.